The rows below give T cell receptor beta chains drawn from one sample of a study of response to subunit inactivated influenza vaccine. TCRdb analysed the RT-PCR reads with MiXCR anew, one entry per CDR3 protein. In the table there are 280,000 or so distinct CDR3 sequences, about a fifth of which are singletons. Material: PBMCs from blood, obtained roughly 20 months after vaccination. The receptor set was obtained from a man between 50 and 70 years old who received an inactivated influenza vaccine. Both conserved end residues are trimmed from each CDR3.

j_call	v_call	cdr3_aa
TRBJ2-2	TRBV5-1	ASSDRETGELF
TRBJ2-3	TRBV7-7	ASSILAGGPDTQY
TRBJ2-7	TRBV6-2/TRBV6-3	ASSSLAGGVEQY
TRBJ2-5	TRBV25-1	TSSEFAGILQETQY
TRBJ2-7	TRBV7-2	ASSDTRTGGGYEQY
TRBJ2-5	TRBV12-3/TRBV12-4	ASRPTGRETQY
TRBJ1-5	TRBV18	ASSETVNSNQPQH
TRBJ2-2	TRBV12-3/TRBV12-4	ATLAGGGTGELF
TRBJ2-7	TRBV4-2	ASSQDLLAGGEQY
TRBJ1-5	TRBV20-1	SARASRVLNQPQH
TRBJ1-2	TRBV7-8	ASSLDREWSRYT
TRBJ2-3	TRBV4-2	ASSQPGQSTDTQY
TRBJ2-7	TRBV5-1	ASSLTPSSYEQY
TRBJ2-1	TRBV5-4	ASSLEGLAGGEQF
TRBJ1-1	TRBV6-1	ASRQGGMNTEAF
TRBJ1-1	TRBV7-9	ASSIDRGAF
TRBJ1-2	TRBV7-2	ASSQSAGPYGYT
TRBJ2-1	TRBV29-1	SASVKVDYNEQF
TRBJ2-7	TRBV7-3	ASSLGLALPYEQY
TRBJ2-7	TRBV9	ASSVEQGKGEQY
TRBJ2-7	TRBV7-9	ASSLEGAWYEQY
TRBJ2-1	TRBV6-2/TRBV6-3	ASSLDRGPSSNEQF